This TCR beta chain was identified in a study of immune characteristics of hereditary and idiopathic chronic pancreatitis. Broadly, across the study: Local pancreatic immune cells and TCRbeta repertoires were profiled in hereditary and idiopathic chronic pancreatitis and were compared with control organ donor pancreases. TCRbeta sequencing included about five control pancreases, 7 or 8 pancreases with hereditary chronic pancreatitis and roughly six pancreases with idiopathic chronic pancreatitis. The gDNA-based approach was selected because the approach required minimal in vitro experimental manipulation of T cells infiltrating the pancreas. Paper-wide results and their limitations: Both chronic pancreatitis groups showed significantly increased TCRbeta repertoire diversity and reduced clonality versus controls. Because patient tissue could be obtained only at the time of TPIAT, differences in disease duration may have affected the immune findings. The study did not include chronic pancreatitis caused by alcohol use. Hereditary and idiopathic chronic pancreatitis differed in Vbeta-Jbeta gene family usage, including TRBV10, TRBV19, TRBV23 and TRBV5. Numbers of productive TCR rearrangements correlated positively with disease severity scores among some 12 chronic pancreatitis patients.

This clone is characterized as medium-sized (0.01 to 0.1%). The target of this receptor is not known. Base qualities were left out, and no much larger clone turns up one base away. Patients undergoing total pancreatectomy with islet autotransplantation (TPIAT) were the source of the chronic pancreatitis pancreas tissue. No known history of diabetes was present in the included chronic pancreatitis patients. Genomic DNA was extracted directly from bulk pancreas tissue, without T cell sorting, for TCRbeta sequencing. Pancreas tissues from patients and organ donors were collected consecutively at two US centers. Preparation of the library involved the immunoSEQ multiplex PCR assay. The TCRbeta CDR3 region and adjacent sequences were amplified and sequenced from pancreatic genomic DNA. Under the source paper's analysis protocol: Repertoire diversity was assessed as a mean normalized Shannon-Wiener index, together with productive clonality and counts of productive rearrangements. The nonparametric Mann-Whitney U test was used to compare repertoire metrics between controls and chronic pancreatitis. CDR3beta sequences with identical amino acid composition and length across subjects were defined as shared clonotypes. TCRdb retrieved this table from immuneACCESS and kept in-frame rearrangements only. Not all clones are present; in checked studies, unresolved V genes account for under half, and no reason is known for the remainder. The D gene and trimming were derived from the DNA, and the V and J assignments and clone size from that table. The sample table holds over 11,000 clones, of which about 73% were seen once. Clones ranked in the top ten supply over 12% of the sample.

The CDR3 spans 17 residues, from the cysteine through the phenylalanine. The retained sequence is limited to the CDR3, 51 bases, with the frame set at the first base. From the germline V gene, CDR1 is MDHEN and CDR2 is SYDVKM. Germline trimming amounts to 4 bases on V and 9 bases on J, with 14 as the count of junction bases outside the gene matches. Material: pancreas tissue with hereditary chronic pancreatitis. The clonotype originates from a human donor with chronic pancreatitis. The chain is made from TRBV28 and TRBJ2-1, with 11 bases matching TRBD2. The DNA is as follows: TGTGCCAGCAGTTCCATACTAGCGGGAGAAGGGAGCGTTGAGCAGTTCTTC. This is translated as CASSSILAGEGSVEQFF.